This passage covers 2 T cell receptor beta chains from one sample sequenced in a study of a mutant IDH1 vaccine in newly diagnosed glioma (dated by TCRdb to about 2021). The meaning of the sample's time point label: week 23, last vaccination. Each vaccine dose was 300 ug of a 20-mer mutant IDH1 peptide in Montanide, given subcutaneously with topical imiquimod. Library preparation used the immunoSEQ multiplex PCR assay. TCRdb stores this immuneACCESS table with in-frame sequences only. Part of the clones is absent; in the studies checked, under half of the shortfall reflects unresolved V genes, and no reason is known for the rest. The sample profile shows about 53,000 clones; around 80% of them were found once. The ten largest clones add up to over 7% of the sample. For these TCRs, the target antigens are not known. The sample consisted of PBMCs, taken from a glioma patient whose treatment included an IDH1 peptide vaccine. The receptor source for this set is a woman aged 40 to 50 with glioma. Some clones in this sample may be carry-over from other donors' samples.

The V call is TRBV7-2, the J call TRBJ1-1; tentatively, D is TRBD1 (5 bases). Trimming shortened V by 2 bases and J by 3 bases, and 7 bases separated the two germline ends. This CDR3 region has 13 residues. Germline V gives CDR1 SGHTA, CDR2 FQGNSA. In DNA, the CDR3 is TGTGCCAGCAGCTTAACAGGAGACACTGAAGCTTTCTTT. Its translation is CASSLTGDTEAFF.

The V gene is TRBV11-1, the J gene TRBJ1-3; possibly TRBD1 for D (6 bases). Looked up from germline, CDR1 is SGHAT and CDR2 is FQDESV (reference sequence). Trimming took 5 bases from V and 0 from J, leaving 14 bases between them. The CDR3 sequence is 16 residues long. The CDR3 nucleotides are TGTGCCAGCAGCCAGGACAGCGCGTTCTCTGGAAACACCATATATTTT. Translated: CASSQDSAFSGNTIYF. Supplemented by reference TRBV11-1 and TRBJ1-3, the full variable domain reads EAEVAQSPRYKITEKSQAVAFWCDPISGHATLYWYRQILGQGPELLVQFQDESVVDDSQLPKDRFSAERLKGVDSTLKIQPAELGDSAMYLCASSQDSAFSGNTIYFGEGSWLTVV.